The clone carrying this T cell receptor beta chain was counted between two and nine times. The sample is drawn from a study of identical twins. With 0 bases removed from V and 2 bases from J, the gap between germline ends came to 15 bases. The germline V gene has CDR1 DFQATT and CDR2 SNEGSKA (reference sequence). This CDR3 is 16 amino acids long. cDNA molecules carried unique molecular identifiers, and template switching added a universal primer site. TCRdb re-analysed the 5' RACE reads in MiXCR, keeping a single row per CDR3 protein. The data show approximately 890,000 distinct CDR3 sequences, approximately 13% seen once. These records were also assigned to another study, of yellow fever vaccine responses in identical twins.

The chain carries TRBV20-1 and TRBJ2-3; D is ambiguous. The specimen sequenced was PBMCs. This clonotype was obtained from a woman aged 18 to 35 in good health. The CDR3 coding sequence is TGCAGTGCTAGAGACGCAGGCCCGAAGTTCACAGATACGCAGTATTTT. Amino acids: CSARDAGPKFTDTQYF.